This TCR beta chain was sequenced for a study of T cell responses to AZD1222 COVID-19 vaccine. Study findings and constraints: Reports indicate that nearly half of spike-specific TCRs are directed at unmutated variant regions.

This CDR3 comprises 14 residues. Germline-derived CDR1 and CDR2 are LNHDA and SQIVND (reference sequence). V lost 1 base, J lost 2 bases, and 7 bases lay in between. As concerns this clone: Its cognate antigen is unknown. This CDR3 is also generated by other DNA sequences in the sample.

Profiled with immunoSEQ multiplex PCR; TCRdb holds only in-frame clones, not every one. Of about 150,000 clones listed, 85% to 90% are singletons. This TCR derives from an adult who received the AZD1222 COVID-19 vaccine. The gene calls are TRBV19 and TRBJ2-3; weak D call: TRBD2 (5 bases). Source: peripheral blood, taken 28 days after the second AZD1222 dose. The chain's CDR3 is CASSIGLSTDTQYF. Here the CDR3 DNA reads TGTGCCAGTAGTATAGGACTATCCACAGATACGCAGTATTTT.